A single sample is the source of the 8 T cell receptor beta chains below, sequenced in a study of blood T cell repertoires in COVID-19. The table came from immunoSEQ multiplex PCR; TCRdb's copy has only in-frame clones and leaves some out. The top ten hold 5% to 6% of the sample, which has 150,000 to 200,000 clones, around 90% seen once. Sequencing used peripheral blood. The source is a human donor in a cohort sampled during active COVID-19.

This clone was seen a single time. The chain links TRBV5-5 to TRBJ1-2, with 7 bases that match TRBD1. CDR3 length: 12 residues. Germline loops: CDR1 SGHKS, CDR2 YYEKEE (reference sequence). V lost 4 bases and J lost 8; bases outside the gene matches: 5. For the CDR3, the DNA is TGTGCCAGCAGCCAGGACAGGATCGGCTACACCTTC. It encodes CASSQDRIGYTF.

In its sample, this clone was seen once. The rearrangement uses TRBV24-1 and TRBJ1-2; TRBD1 aligns across 7 bases. The CDR3 has 17 residues. From germline, CDR1 is KGHDR and CDR2 SFDVKD. Unmatched junction bases numbered 17, after V lost 3 bases and J lost 8 bases. CDR3 in DNA: TGTGCCACCAGTGATAACGACAACCCGGACAGGCCGGGGGGCTACACCTTC. Protein sequence: CATSDNDNPDRPGGYTF.

V gene TRBV11-3 combines with J gene TRBJ2-1, with TRBD1 matching over 9 bases. CDR1 SGHNT and CDR2 YENEEA come from the germline V gene. With V trimmed by 4 bases and J by 1 base, 2 bases remained unmatched. The CDR3 consists of 15 residues. CDR3 loop: CASSWTGASYNEQFF. CDR3 nucleotide sequence: TGTGCCAGCAGCTGGACAGGGGCTTCCTACAATGAGCAGTTCTTC.

This clone showed up just a few times. The chain links TRBV2 to TRBJ1-1, with D unresolved. CDR1 is SNHLY, CDR2 FYNNEI, per germline. The V end lost 6 bases, the J end lost 4 bases, and 6 bases lay between the germline ends. This CDR3 region has 11 residues. The CDR3, as DNA: TGTGCCAGCAGCCGGGTCACTGAAGCTTTCTTT. It yields the protein CASSRVTEAFF.

The chain carries TRBV19 and TRBJ2-6; D possibly corresponds to TRBD1 (6 bases). The CDR3 is 18 residues long. V lost 6 bases and J lost 3, with 21 bases in between. Germline CDR1 is LNHDA and CDR2 is SQIVND (reference sequence). The CDR3 DNA reads TGTGCCAGTAGCCGCAATAGGGGAACAGGGAGTGGGGCCAACGTCCTGACTTTC. It codes for CASSRNRGTGSGANVLTF.

The CDR3 sequence is CSVIRGDTFYEQYF. DNA for the CDR3: TGCAGCGTTATCAGGGGGGACACCTTCTACGAGCAGTACTTC. This sequence joins TRBV29-1 and TRBJ2-7, with a possible D match to TRBD1 (7 bases). V lost 5 bases and J lost 3, with 17 bases in between. CDR3 length: 14 amino acids. The V gene's germline CDR1 is SQVTM and CDR2 ANQGSEA.

The chain employs TRBV5-6 and TRBJ1-2; tentative D call: TRBD1 (6 bases). This CDR3 has 14 residues. The V gene lost 6 bases and the J gene lost 2 bases, with 14 bases spanning the gap. CDR1 is SGHDT, CDR2 YYEEEE, per germline. The CDR3 bases are TGTGCCAGCAAGTTGGGGGGGCGAAACTATGGCTACACCTTC. Translation gives CASKLGGRNYGYTF.

This clone was recorded once. The J gene is TRBJ2-3, the V gene TRBV6-6; 7 bases map to TRBD1. The CDR3 sequence is 17 residues long. V gave up 5 bases and J gave up 3 bases; unmatched junction bases: 14. CDR1 and CDR2 from the germline V gene are MNHNY and SVGAGI (reference sequence). CDR3 DNA sequence: TGTGCCAGCAGTCCGACCACAAGGGGGCACGGGACAGATACGCAGTATTTT. Translating it yields CASSPTTRGHGTDTQYF.